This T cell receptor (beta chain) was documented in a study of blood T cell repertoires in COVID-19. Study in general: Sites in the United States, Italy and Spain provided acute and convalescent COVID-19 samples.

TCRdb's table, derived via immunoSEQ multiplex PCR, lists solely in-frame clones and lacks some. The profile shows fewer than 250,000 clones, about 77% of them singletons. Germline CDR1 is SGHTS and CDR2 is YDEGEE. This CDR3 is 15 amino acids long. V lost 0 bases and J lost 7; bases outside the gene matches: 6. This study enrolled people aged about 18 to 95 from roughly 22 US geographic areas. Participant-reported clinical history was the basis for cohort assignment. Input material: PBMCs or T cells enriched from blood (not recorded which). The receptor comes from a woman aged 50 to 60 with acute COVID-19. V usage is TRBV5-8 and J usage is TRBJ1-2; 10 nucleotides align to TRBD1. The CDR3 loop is CASSLDRQGAGGYTF. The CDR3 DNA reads TGTGCCAGCAGCTTGGATCGACAGGGGGCCGGTGGCTACACCTTC. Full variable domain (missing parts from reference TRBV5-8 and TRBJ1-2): EAGVTQSPTHLIKTRGQQATLRCSPISGHTSVYWYQQALGLGLQFLLWYDEGEERNRGNFPPRFSGRQFPNYSSELNVNALELEDSALYLCASSLDRQGAGGYTFGSGTRLTVV.